This T cell receptor (beta chain) was sequenced for a study of cytomegalovirus exposure and HLA in healthy donors. The CDR3 is 14 amino acids. The germline V gene has CDR1 WNHNN and CDR2 SYGVQD (reference sequence). Trimming stripped 6 bases from V and 6 bases from J, with 12 bases between. Details on this clone: Its matching antigen is unknown.

Researchers ran the PCR with 60 Vbeta and 13 Jbeta primers. Using immunoSEQ multiplex PCR, the repertoire was profiled, and TCRdb retains in-frame clones only, with some absent. This table lists more than 100,000 clones. Study-wide points: Information on immune exposure was restricted to one variable (CMV serostatus). Fewer N-insertions (relative to the approximately 700-donor mean) were reportedly seen in an Asian-associated ancestry cluster in a later analysis.

J is TRBJ1-6 and V is TRBV10-1; D possibly corresponds to TRBD1 (6 bases). The TCR sequence derives from a man aged 35 to 55 in good health and CMV-seronegative. The material sequenced was PBMCs. Here the CDR3 DNA reads TGCGCCAGCAGCCGGGACACCTCTAATTCACCCCTCCACTTT. It yields the protein CASSRDTSNSPLHF.